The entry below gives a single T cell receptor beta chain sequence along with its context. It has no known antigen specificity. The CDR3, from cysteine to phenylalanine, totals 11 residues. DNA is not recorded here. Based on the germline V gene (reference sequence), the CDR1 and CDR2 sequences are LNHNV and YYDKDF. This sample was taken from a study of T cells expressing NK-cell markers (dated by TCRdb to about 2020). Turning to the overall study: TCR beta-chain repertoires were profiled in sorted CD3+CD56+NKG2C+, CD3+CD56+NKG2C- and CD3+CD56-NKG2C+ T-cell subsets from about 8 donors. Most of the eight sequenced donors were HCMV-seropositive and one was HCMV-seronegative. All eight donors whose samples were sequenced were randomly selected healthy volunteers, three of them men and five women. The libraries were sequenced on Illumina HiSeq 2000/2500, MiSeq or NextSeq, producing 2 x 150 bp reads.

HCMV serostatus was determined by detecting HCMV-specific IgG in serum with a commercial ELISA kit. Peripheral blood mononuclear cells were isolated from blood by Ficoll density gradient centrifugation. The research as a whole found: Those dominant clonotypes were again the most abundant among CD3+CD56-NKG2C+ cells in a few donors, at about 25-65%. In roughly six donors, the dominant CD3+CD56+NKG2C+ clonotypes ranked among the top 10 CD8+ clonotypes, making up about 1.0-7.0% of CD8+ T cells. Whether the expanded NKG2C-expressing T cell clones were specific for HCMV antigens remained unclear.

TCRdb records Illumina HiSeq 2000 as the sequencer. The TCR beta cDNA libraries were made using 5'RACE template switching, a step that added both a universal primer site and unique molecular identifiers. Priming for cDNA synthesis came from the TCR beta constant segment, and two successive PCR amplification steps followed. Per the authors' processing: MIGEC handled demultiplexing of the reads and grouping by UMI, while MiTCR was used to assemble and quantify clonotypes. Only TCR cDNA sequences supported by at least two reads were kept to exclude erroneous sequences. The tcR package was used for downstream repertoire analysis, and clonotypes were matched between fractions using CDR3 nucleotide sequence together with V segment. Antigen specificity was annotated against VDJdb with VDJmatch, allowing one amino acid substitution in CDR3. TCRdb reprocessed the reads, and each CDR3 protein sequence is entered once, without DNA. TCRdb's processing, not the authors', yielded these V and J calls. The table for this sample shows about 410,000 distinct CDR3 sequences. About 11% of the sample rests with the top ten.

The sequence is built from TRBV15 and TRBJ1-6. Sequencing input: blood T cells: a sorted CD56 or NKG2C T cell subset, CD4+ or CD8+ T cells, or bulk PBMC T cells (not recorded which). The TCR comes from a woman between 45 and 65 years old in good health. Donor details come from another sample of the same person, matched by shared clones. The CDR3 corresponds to CATSNHSPLHF.